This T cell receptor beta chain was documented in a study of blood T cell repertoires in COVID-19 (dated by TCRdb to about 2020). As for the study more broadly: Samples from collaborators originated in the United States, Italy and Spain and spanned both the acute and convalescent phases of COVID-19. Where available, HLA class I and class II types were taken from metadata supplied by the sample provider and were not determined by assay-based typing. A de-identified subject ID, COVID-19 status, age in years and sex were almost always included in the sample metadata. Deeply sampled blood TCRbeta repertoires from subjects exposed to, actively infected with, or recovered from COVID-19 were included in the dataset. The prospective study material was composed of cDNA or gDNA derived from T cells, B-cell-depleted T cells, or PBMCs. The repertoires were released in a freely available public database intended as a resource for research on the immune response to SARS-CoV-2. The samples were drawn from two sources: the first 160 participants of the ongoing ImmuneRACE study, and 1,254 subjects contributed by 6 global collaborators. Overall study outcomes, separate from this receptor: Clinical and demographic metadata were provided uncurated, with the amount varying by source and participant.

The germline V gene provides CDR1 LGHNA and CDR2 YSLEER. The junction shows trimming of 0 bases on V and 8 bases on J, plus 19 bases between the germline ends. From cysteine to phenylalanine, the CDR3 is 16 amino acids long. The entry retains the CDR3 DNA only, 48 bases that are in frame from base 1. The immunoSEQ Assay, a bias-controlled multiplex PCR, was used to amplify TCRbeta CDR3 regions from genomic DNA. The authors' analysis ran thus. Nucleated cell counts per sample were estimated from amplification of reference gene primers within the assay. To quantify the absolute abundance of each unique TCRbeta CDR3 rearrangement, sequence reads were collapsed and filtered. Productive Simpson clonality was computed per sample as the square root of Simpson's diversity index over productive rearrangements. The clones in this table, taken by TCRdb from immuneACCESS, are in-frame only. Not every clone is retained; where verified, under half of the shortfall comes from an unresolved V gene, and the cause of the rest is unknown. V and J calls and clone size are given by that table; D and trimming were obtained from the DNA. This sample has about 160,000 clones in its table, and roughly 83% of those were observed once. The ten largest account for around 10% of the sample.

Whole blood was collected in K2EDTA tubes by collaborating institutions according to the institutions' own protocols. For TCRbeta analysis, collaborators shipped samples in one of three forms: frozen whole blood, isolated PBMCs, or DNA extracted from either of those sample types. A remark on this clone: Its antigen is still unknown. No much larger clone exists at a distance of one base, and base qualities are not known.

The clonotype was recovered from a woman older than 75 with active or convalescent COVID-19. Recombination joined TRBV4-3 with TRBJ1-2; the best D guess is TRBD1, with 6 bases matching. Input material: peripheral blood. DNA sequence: TGCGCCAGCAGCCAAGAAATGGGTTTGGGGGCGCAAGGCTACACCTTC. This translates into CASSQEMGLGAQGYTF.